This TCR beta chain was captured in a study of blood T cell repertoires in COVID-19. The assay was immunoSEQ multiplex PCR, and TCRdb's table has in-frame clones only and misses some. The sample shows 150,000 to 200,000 clones, 80% to 85% of them seen only once. CDR1 SGHRS and CDR2 YFSETQ come from the germline V gene. After removal of 0 bases from V and 2 bases from J, the junction contained 10 bases not matched to a gene. This CDR3 contains 17 residues. The sequencing sample was made of PBMCs or T cells enriched from blood (not recorded which). This chain joins TRBV5-1 and TRBJ1-2; 7 nucleotides match TRBD1. This receptor was identified in a man aged 40-49 years who had recovered from COVID-19. CDR3 sequence (DNA): TGCGCCAGCAGCTTGGGGGTCGAGGGACAGACCAACTATGGCTACACCTTC. This translates into CASSLGVEGQTNYGYTF.